The present T cell receptor beta chain was sequenced within a study of cytomegalovirus exposure and HLA in healthy donors. The PCR made use of 60 Vbeta and 13 Jbeta primers. The assay was immunoSEQ multiplex PCR, and TCRdb's table has in-frame clones only and misses some. The sample has about 130,000 clones; 80% are singletons. Germline CDR1 SGHVS, CDR2 FQNEAQ. This CDR3 spans 12 amino acids. The V segment lost 5 bases and the J segment 5 bases; nucleotides outside the gene matches: 2. This clone was picked up a small number of times. This TCR was recovered from a male donor in good health and CMV-seronegative. The specimen was PBMCs. The rearrangement uses TRBV7-8 and TRBJ1-1, with 7 bases that match TRBD1. CDR3 coding DNA: TGTGCCAGCAGCCAACAGGGGACTGAAGCTTTCTTT. Translation: CASSQQGTEAFF. Complete variable domain (other parts from reference TRBV7-8 and TRBJ1-1): GAGVSQSPRYKVAKRGQDVALRCDPISGHVSLFWYQQALGQGPEFLTYFQNEAQLDKSGLPSDRFFAERPEGSVSTLKIQRTQQEDSAVYLCASSQQGTEAFFGQGTRLTVV.